Sequencing of this TCR beta chain was carried out in a study of T cell responses to AZD1222 COVID-19 vaccine (dated by TCRdb to the early 2020s). With regard to the full study: TCR sequencing covered fewer than 250 trial participants: some 210 given two doses of AZD1222 and around 26 given two doses of MenACWY control vaccine. Trial participants were enrolled by age into 18-55, 56-69 and 70-plus year subgroups, with 148, 28 and 57 TCR-sequenced participants respectively. General conclusions and limits of the study: Because no day 14 peak-response samples were available, the repertoires could be characterized only after the peak T cell response. CD4 TCRs associated with the vaccine covered the entire spike protein, and the dominant responses were in regions 160-218 and 743-854. A significant rise in spike-specific TCR breadth and depth was observed after two AZD1222 doses relative to day 0 and relative to MenACWY recipients. Conclusions about previously exposed vaccinees were limited because only 6 or 7 AZD1222 recipients were SARS-CoV-2 seropositive at baseline. The 56-69-year group was small, and its depth increase did not reach significance, likely because of low power. Participants were mostly white British and included more females than males, and it was suggested by the authors that clonal diversity may have been underestimated. Reportedly, close to half of the unique spike-specific TCRs recognized epitopes lying outside the regions that are mutated in the B.1.351 and B.1.1.7 variants.

V is pared back by 1 base and J by 0 bases, with 6 bases lying between the germline termini. The germline V gene (reference sequence) gives CDR1 as SEHNR and CDR2 as FQNEAQ. The CDR3, from cysteine to phenylalanine, totals 14 residues. Only the CDR3 part of the read is kept: 42 bases, read in frame from the first base. This clone was found once. Its antigen target is currently unknown. The sample holds no much larger clone one base away, and base qualities are not on file. The CDR3 regions of human TCRbeta chains were analyzed by immunosequencing. As for the authors' bioinformatics: TCRs in the repertoires were matched against a reference library of SARS-CoV-2-specific TCRs that had been generated with the MIRA antigen-specificity platform. Breadth was defined as the fraction of unique TCRs that were SARS-CoV-2-associated. Depth was defined as the fraction of total T cells that were SARS-CoV-2-associated. Using the MIRA data, each spike-specific TCR was assigned both to the spike region to which the TCR was reactive and to a CD4 or CD8 class. Log10-transformed breadth and depth values were compared by one-way ANOVA with Sidak's multiple comparisons tests. TCRdb re-hosts the immuneACCESS table, in-frame sequences only. Its copies lack some clones; in the studies checked, an unresolved V gene accounts for under half of them, and the cause for the rest is not known. That table is the source of V, J and clone size, and D and trimming were worked out from the DNA. Here the sample has some 180,000 clones; 85% to 95% occur a single time. About 1.5% of the sample comes from the top ten.

The intended sense of this specimen's time point label: about 28 days (+/-7) after the second vaccine dose. AZD1222 recipients given second doses at about 4 weeks or at about 12 weeks were pooled, since spike-specific TCR depth and breadth were not found to differ between the two schedules. The vaccinee samples were drawn from two UK trials, COV001 and COV002, one of which was a single-blind randomized controlled phase 2/3 trial testing AZD1222 (ChAdOx1 nCoV-19) in healthy adults. Trial participant PBMC samples were collected at day 0 and day 28 after the second dose for TCRbeta chain sequencing. The rearranged chain carries TRBV7-9 and TRBJ1-1, and the D gene may be TRBD1, 5 bases matching. The sequencing used peripheral blood, collected 28 days after the second AZD1222 dose. This sequence was found in an adult who received the AZD1222 COVID-19 vaccine. In nucleotides, the sequence is TGTGCCAGCAGCTTAGAGGGGATGAACACTGAAGCTTTCTTT. It specifies CASSLEGMNTEAFF.